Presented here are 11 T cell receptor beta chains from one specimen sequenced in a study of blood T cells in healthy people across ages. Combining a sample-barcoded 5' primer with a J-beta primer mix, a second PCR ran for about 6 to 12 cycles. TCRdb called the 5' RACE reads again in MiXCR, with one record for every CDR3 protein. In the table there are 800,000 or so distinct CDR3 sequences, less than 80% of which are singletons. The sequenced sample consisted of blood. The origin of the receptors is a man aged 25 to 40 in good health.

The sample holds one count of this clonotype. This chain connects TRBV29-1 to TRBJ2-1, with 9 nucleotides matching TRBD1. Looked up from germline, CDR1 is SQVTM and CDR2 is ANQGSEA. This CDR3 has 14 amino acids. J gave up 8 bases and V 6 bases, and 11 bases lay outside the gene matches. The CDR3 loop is CSVGPGTGMDEQFF. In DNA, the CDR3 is TGCAGCGTCGGTCCCGGGACAGGGATGGATGAGCAGTTCTTC.

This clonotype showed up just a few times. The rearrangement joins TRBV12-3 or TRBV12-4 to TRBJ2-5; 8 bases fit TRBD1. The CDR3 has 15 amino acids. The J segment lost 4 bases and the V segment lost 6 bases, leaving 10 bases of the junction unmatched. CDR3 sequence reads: CASSRDRSGRETQYF. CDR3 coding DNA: TGTGCCAGCAGCCGGGACAGGTCGGGGCGAGAGACCCAGTACTTC.

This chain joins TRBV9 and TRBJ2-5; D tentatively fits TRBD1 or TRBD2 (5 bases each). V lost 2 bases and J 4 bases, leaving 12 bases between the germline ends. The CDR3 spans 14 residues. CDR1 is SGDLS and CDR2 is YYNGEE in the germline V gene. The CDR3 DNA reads TGTGCCAGCAGCGTGAATTGGGGGTTAGAGACCCAGTACTTC. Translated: CASSVNWGLETQYF.

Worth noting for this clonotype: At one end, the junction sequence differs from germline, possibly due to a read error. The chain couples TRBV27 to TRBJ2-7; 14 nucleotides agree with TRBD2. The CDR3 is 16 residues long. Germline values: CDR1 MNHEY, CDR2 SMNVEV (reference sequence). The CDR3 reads CAGSLWTSGGLYEQYF. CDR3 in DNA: TGTGCCGGCAGTTTATGGACTAGCGGGGGGCTCTACGAGCAGTACTTC.

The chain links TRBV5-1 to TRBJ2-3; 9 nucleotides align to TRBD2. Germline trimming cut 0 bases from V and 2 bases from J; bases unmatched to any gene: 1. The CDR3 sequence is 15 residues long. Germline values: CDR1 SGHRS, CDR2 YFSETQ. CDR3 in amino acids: CASSLGLADTDTQYF. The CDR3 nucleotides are TGCGCCAGCAGCTTGGGACTAGCGGACACAGATACGCAGTATTTT.

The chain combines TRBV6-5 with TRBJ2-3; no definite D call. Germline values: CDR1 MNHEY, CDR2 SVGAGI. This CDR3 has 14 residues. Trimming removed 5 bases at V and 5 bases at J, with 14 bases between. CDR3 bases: TGTGCCAGCAGTCATCAGGAGCGAGGAGATACGCAGTATTTT. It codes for CASSHQERGDTQYF.

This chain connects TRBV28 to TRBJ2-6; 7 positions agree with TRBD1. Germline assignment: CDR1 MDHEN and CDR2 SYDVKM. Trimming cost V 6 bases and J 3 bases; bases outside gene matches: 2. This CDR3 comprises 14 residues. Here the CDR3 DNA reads TGTGCCAGCAGGACAGGGAATGGGGCCAACGTCCTGACTTTC. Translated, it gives CASRTGNGANVLTF.

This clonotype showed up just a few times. The CDR3 loop reads CASSPFVSGANVLTF. As DNA, the CDR3 is TGTGCCAGCAGCCCCTTCGTCTCTGGGGCCAACGTCCTGACTTTC. The chain is built from TRBV7-2 and TRBJ2-6; the D is unclear. This CDR3 is 15 amino acids long. Germline V CDR1 and CDR2: SGHTA, FQGNSA. Trimming shortened V by 5 bases and J by 0 bases, and 8 bases separated the two germline ends.

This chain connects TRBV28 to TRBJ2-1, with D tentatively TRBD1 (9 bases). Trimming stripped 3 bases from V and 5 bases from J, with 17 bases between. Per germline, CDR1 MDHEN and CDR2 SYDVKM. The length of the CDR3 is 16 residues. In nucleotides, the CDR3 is TGTGCCAGCAGTTTGGGACAGGGACTAGGAAACAATGAGCAGTTCTTC. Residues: CASSLGQGLGNNEQFF.

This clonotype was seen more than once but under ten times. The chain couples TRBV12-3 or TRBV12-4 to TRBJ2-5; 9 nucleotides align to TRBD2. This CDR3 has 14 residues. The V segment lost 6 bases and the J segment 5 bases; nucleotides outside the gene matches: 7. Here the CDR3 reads CASSTSGGRETQYF. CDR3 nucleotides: TGTGCCAGCAGCACCAGCGGGGGGCGGGAGACCCAGTACTTC.

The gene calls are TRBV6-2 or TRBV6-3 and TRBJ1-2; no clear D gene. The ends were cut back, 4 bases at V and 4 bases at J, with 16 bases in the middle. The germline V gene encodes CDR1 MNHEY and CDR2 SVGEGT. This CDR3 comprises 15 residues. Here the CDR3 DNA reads TGTGCCAGCAGTTTTGCTGAGCTCCTTGGCTATGGCTACACCTTC. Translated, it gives CASSFAELLGYGYTF.